The clone carrying this T cell receptor (beta chain) was observed a few times. The sample is drawn from a study of blood T cell repertoires in COVID-19. About the research overall: Researchers got acute and convalescent COVID-19 samples from the United States, Italy and Spain. PBMCs, B-cell-depleted T cells, or T cells provided the cDNA or gDNA that made up the material.

The CDR3 length is 14 residues. The V end lost 3 bases, the J end lost 9 bases, and 14 bases lay between the germline ends. CDR1 and CDR2 (germline): MGHRA, YSYEKL. Which cohort a participant joined came from the clinical history participants gave. In the original workflow: Cell counts per sample came from amplifying reference gene primers. Repertoires were generated with immunoSEQ multiplex PCR, while TCRdb's copy carries only in-frame clones and drops some. That table furnishes V, J and clone size, whereas the DNA furnished D and trimming. The sample holds approximately 240,000 clones, around 87% seen once.

The clonotype originates from a woman in her twenties or thirties with acute COVID-19. The chain is built from TRBV4-1 and TRBJ2-2; D might be TRBD2 (5 bases). The sample taken for sequencing was PBMCs or T cells enriched from blood (not recorded which). CDR3 DNA sequence: TGCGCCAGCAGCCATTACCGGGGTGACCGGGAGCTGTTTTTT. It translates to CASSHYRGDRELFF.